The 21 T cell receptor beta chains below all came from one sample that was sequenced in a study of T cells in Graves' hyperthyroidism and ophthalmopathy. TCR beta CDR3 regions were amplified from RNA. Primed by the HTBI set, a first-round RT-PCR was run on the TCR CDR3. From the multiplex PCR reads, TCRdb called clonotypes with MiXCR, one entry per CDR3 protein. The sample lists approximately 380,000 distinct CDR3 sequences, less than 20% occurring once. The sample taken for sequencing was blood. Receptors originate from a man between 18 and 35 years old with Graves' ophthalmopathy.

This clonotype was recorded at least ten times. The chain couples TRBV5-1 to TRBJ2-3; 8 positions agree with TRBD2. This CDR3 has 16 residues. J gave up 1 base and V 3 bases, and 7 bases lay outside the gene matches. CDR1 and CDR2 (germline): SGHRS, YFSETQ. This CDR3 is CASSSVGGARTDTQYF. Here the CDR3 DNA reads TGCGCCAGCAGCTCCGTCGGGGGGGCACGCACAGATACGCAGTATTTT.

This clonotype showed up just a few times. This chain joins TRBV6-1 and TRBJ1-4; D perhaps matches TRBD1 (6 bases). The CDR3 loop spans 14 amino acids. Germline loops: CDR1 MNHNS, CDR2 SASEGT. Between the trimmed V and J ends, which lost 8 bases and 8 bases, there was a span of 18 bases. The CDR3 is CASERVTGREKLFF. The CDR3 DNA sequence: TGTGCCAGCGAGAGGGTAACAGGGAGGGAAAAACTGTTTTTT.

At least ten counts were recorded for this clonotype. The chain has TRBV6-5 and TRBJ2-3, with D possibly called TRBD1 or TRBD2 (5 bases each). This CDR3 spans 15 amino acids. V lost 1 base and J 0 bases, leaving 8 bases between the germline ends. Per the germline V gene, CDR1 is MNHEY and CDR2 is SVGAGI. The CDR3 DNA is TGTGCCAGCAGTTACTACAGGACTAGCACAGATACGCAGTATTTT. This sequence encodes CASSYYRTSTDTQYF.

CDR3 sequence: CASSFSFPSLRRQGRTEAFF. In DNA, the CDR3 is TGTGCCAGCAGTTTTTCGTTCCCCAGCTTAAGACGACAGGGCCGCACTGAAGCTTTCTTT. V and J are TRBV28 and TRBJ1-1; 7 nucleotides line up with TRBD1. The CDR3 has 20 amino acids. The V gene's germline CDR1 is MDHEN and CDR2 SYDVKM. J gave up 4 bases and V 3 bases, and 23 bases lay outside the gene matches.

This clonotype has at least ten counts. Here the CDR3 DNA reads TGTGCCAGCAGTCCCGGGACAGGGAGTCCCAGCCTCGGGACAGATACGCAGTATTTT. It encodes CASSPGTGSPSLGTDTQYF. The chain couples TRBV12-3 or TRBV12-4 to TRBJ2-3; the match to TRBD1 covers 9 bases. V lost 5 bases to trimming and J lost 3 bases; unmatched junction nucleotides: 18. This CDR3 has 19 residues.

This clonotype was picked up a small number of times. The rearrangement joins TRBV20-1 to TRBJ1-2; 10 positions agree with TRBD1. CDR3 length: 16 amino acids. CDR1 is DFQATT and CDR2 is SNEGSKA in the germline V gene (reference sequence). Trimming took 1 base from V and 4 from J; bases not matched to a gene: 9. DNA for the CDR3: TGCAGTGCTAGAGCCCCGACAGGGGGCTTTTCCTATGGCTACACCTTC. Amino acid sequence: CSARAPTGGFSYGYTF.

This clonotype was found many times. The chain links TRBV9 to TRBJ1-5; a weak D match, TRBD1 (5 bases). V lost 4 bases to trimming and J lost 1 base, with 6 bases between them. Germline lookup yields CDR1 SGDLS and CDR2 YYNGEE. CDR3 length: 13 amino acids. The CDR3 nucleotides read TGTGCCAGCAGCCGGGGCAGCAATCAGCCCCAGCATTTT. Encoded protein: CASSRGSNQPQHF.

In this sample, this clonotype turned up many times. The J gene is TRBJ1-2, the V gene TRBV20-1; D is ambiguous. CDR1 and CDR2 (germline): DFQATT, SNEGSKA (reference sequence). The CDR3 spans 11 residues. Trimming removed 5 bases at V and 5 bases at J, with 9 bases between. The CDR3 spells CSAPGDYGYTF. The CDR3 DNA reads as TGCAGTGCTCCCGGGGATTATGGCTACACCTTC.

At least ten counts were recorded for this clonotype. CDR3 amino acids: CASSTQGAGEPQHF. DNA for the CDR3: TGTGCCAGCAGCACACAGGGGGCAGGGGAGCCCCAGCATTTT. The chain links TRBV7-2 to TRBJ1-5, with TRBD1 matching over 9 bases. Looked up from germline, CDR1 is SGHTA and CDR2 is FQGNSA. With 5 bases clipped from V and 8 bases from J, the junction kept 7 bases outside the gene matches. CDR3 length equals 14 residues.

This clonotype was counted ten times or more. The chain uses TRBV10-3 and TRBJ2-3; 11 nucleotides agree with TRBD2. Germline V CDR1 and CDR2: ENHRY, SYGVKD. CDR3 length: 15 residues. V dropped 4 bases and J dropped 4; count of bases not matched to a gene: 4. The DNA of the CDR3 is TGTGCCATCAGTGGTAGCGGGGGGGTGGCAGATACGCAGTATTTT. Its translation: CAISGSGGVADTQYF.

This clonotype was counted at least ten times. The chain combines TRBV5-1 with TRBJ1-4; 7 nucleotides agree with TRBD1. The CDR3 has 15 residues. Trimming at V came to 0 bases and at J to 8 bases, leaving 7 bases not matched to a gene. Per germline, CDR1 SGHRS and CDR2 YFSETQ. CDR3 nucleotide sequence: TGCGCCAGCAGCTTGGCCGGGTCAGGGGGAGAAAAACTGTTTTTT. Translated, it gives CASSLAGSGGEKLFF.

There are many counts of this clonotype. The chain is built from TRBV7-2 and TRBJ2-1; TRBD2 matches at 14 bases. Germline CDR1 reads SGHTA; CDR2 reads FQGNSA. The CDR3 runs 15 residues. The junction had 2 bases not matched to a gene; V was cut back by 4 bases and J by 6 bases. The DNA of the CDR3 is TGTGCCAGCAGCTCTGGGACTAGCGGGGGCAATGAGCAGTTCTTC. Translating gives CASSSGTSGGNEQFF.

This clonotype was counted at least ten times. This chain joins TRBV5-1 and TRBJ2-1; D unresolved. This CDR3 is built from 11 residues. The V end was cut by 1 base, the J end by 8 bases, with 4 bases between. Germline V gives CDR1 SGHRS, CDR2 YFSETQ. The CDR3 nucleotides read TGCGCCAGCAGCTTGTACGATGAGCAGTTCTTC. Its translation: CASSLYDEQFF. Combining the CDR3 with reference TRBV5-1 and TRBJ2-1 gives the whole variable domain KAGVTQTPRYLIKTRGQQVTLSCSPISGHRSVSWYQQTPGQGLQFLFEYFSETQRNKGNFPGRFSGRQFSNSRSEMNVSTLELGDSALYLCASSLYDEQFFGPGTRLTVL.

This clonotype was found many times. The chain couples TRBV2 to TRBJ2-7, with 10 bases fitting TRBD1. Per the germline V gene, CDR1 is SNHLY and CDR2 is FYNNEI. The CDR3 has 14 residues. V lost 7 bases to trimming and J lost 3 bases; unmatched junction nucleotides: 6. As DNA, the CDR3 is TGTGCCAGCAAAGACAGGGGGCGTTTCTACGAGCAGTACTTC. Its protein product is CASKDRGRFYEQYF.

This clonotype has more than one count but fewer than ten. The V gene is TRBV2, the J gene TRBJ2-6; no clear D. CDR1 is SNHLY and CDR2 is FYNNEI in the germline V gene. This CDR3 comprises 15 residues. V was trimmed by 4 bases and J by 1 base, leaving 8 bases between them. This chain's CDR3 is CASSVSGSGANVLTF. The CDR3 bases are TGTGCCAGCAGTGTGAGTGGTTCTGGGGCCAACGTCCTGACTTTC.

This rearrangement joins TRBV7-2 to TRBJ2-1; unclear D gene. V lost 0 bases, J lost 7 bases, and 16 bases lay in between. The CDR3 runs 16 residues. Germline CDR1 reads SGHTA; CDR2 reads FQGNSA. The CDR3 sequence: CASSLASSLPINEQFF. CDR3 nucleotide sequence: TGTGCCAGCAGCTTAGCGTCGTCTTTACCGATTAATGAGCAGTTCTTC. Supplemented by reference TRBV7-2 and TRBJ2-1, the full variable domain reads GAGVSQSPSNKVTEKGKDVELRCDPISGHTALYWYRQSLGQGLEFLIYFQGNSAPDKSGLPSDRFSAERTGGSVSTLTIQRTQQEDSAVYLCASSLASSLPINEQFFGPGTRLTVL.

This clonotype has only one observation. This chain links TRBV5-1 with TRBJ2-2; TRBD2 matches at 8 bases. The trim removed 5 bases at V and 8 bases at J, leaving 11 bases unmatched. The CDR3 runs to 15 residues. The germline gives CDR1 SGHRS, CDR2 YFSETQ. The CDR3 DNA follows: TGCGCCAGCAGTTGGGCAGCGGGGGCGCCAGGGGAGCTGTTTTTT. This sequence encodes CASSWAAGAPGELFF.

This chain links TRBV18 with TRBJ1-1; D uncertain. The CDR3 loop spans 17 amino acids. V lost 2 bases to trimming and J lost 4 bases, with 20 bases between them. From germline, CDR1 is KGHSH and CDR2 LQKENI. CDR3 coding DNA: TGTGCCAGCTCACCATCGGTGAACTCACCCGGGAGCACTGAAGCTTTCTTT. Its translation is CASSPSVNSPGSTEAFF.

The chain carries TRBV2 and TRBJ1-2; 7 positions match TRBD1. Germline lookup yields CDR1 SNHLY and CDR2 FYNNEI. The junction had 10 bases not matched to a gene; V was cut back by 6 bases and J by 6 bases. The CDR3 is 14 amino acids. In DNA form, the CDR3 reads TGTGCCAGCAGCCCCCTAGGGGGCATCGATGGCTACACCTTC. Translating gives CASSPLGGIDGYTF.

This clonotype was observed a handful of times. CDR3 in DNA: TGTGCCAGCAGCAAAGGACAGGGGCGCTCTGGGGCCAACGTCCTGACTTTC. It translates to CASSKGQGRSGANVLTF. This sequence joins TRBV2 and TRBJ2-6; 9 bases match TRBD1. CDR1 is SNHLY, CDR2 FYNNEI, per germline. This CDR3 has 17 residues. The J segment lost 0 bases and the V segment lost 6 bases, leaving 6 bases of the junction unmatched. Combining the CDR3 with reference TRBV2 and TRBJ2-6 gives the whole variable domain EPEVTQTPSHQVTQMGQEVILRCVPISNHLYFYWYRQILGQKVEFLVSFYNNEISEKSEIFDDQFSVERPDGSNFTLKIRSTKLEDSAMYFCASSKGQGRSGANVLTFGAGSRLTVL.

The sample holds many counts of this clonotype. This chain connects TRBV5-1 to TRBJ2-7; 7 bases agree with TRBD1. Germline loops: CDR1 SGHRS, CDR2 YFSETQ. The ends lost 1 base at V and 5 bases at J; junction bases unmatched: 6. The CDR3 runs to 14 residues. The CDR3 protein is CASSLTGVRNEQYF. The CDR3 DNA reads TGCGCCAGCAGCTTGACAGGGGTTCGGAACGAGCAGTACTTC.